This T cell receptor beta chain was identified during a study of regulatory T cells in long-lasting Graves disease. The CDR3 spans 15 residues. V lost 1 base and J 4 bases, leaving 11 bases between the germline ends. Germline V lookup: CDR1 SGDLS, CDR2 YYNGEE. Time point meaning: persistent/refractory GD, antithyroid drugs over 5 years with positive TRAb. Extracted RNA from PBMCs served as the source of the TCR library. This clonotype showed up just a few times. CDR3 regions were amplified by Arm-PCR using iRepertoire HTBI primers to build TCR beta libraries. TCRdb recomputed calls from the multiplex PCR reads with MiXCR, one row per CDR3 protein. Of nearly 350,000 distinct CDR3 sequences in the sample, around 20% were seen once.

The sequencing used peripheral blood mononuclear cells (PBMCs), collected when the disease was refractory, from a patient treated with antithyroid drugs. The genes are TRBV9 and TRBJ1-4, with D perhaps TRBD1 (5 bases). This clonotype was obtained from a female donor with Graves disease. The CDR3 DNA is TGTGCCAGCAGCGTACAGGGCTGGGGTAATGAAAAACTGTTTTTT. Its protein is CASSVQGWGNEKLFF. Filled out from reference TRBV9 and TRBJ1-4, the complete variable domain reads DSGVTQTPKHLITATGQRVTLRCSPRSGDLSVYWYQQSLDQGLQFLIQYYNGEERAKGNILERFSAQQFPDLHSELNLSSLELGDSALYFCASSVQGWGNEKLFFGSGTQLSVL.